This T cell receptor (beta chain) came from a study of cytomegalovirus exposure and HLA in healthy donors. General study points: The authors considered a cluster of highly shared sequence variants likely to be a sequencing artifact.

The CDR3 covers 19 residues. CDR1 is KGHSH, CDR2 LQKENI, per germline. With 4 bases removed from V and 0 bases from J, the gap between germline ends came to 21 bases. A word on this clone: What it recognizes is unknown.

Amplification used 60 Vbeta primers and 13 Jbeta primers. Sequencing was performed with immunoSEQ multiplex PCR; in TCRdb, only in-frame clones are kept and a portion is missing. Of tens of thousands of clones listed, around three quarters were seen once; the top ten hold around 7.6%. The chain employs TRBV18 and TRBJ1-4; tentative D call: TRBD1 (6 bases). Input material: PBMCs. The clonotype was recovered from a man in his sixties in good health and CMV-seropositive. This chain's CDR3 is CASSQNRAGLGATNEKLFF. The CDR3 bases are TGTGCCAGCTCACAAAACAGGGCTGGGTTGGGAGCAACTAATGAAAAACTGTTTTTT.